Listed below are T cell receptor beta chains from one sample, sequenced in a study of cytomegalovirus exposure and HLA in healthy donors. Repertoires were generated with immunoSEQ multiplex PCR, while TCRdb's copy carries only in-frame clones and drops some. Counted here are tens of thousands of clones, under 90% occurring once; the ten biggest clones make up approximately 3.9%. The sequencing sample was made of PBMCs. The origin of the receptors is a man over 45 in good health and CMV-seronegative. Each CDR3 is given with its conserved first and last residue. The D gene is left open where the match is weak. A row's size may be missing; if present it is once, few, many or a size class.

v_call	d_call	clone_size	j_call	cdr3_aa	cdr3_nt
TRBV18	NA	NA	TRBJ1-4	CASSPQTAGSEKLFF	TGTGCCAGCTCACCACAAACAGCGGGGAGTGAAAAACTGTTTTTT
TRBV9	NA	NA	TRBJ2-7	CASSAGDYEQYF	TGTGCCAGCAGCGCCGGGGACTACGAGCAGTACTTC
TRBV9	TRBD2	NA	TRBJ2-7	CASSDHGLAGGEQYF	TGTGCCAGCAGCGACCACGGACTAGCGGGAGGCGAGCAGTACTTC
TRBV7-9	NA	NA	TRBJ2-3	CASSLLTTGSTDTQYF	TGTGCCAGCAGCTTATTAACAACAGGAAGCACAGATACGCAGTATTTT
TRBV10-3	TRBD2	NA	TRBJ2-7	CAISELGASGTYEQYF	TGTGCCATCAGTGAGCTAGGGGCTAGCGGGACCTACGAGCAGTACTTC
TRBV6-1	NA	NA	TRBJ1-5	CASSVQVGGEPQHF	TGTGCCAGCAGTGTGCAGGTGGGGGGTGAGCCCCAGCATTTT
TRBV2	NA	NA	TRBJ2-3	CASSVSWSANTDTQYF	TGTGCCAGCAGTGTCAGCTGGAGCGCCAACACAGATACGCAGTATTTT
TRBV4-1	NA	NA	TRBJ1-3	CATLSDSGNTIYF	TGCGCCACCCTGAGCGACTCTGGAAACACCATATATTTT
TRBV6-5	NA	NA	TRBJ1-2	CASSEWGSDYGYTF	TGTGCCAGCAGTGAATGGGGTAGCGACTATGGCTACACCTTC
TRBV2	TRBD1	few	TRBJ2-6	CATSRTGSTAGANVLTF	TGTGCCACCTCGAGGACAGGCAGTACTGCTGGGGCCAACGTCCTGACTTTC
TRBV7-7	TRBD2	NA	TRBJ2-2	CASSPGLANANTGELFF	TGTGCTAGCAGCCCGGGACTAGCGAATGCGAACACCGGGGAGCTGTTTTTT
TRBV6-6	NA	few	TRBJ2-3	CASRLSTDTQYF	TGTGCCAGCAGACTTAGCACAGATACGCAGTATTTT
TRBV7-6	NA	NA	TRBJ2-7	CASSLGTGSYEQYF	TGTGCCAGCAGCTTGGGAACCGGGAGCTACGAGCAGTACTTC
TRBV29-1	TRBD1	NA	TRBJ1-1	CSVVLPGQPVRGEAFF	TGCAGCGTTGTTCTCCCGGGACAGCCGGTGAGGGGGGAAGCTTTCTTT
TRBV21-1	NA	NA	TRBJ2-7	CASSKDSGRPRGDEQYF	TGTGCCAGCAGCAAAGATAGCGGGAGACCACGCGGGGACGAGCAGTACTTC
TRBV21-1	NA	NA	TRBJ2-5	CASSSEREKETQYF	TGTGCCAGCAGCAGCGAGCGGGAGAAAGAGACCCAGTACTTC
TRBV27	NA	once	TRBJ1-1	CASRPSGGNTEAFF	TGTGCCAGCAGACCCTCGGGAGGGAACACTGAAGCTTTCTTT
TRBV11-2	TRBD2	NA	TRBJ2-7	CASSLAGGRSYEQYF	TGTGCCAGCAGCTTAGCGGGAGGGAGGTCCTACGAGCAGTACTTC